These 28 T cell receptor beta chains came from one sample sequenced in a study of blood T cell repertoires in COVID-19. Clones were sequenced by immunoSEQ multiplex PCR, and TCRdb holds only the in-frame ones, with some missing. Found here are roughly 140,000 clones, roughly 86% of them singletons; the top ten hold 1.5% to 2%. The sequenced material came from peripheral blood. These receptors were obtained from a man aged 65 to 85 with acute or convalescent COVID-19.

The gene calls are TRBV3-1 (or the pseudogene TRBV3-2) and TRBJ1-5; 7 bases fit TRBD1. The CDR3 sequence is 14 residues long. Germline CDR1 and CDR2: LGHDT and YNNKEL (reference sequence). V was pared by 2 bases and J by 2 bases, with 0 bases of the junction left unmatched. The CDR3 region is CASSQTGGNQPQHF. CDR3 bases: TGTGCCAGCAGCCAAACAGGGGGCAATCAGCCCCAGCATTTT.

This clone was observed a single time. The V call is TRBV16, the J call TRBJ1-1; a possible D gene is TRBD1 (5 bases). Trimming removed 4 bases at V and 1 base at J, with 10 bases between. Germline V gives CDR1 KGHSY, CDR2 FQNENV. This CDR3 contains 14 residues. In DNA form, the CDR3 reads TGTGCCAGCAGCCCGACCAGGGAGAACACTGAAGCTTTCTTT. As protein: CASSPTRENTEAFF.

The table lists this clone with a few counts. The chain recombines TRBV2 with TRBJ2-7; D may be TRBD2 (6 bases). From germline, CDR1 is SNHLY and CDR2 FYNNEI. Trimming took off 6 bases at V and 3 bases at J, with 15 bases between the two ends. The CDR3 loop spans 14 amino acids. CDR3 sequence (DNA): TGTGCCAGCAGCGAGCGGGTTATGGGCTACGAGCAGTACTTC. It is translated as CASSERVMGYEQYF.

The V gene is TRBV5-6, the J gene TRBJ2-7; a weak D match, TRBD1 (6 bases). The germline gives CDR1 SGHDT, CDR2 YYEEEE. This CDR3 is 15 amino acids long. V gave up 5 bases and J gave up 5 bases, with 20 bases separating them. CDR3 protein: CASRRGIGRADEQYF. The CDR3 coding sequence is TGTGCCAGCAGGAGGGGGATAGGAAGGGCGGACGAGCAGTACTTC. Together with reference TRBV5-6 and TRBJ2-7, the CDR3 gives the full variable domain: DAGVTQSPTHLIKTRGQQVTLRCSPKSGHDTVSWYQQALGQGPQFIFQYYEEEERQRGNFPDRFSGHQFPNYSSELNVNALLLGDSALYLCASRRGIGRADEQYFGPGTRLTVT.

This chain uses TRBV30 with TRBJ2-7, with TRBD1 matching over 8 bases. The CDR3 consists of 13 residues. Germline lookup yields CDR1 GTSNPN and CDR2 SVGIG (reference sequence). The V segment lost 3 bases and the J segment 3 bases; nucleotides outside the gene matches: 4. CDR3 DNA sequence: TGTGCCTGGAGAAGGACAGGGATCTACGAGCAGTACTTC. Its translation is CAWRRTGIYEQYF.

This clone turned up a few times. CDR3 in amino acids: CASTRENNQPQHF. The CDR3 DNA reads TGTGCCAGCACCCGGGAAAACAATCAGCCCCAGCATTTT. The rearrangement uses TRBV6-6 and TRBJ1-5; D is unclear. Germline lookup yields CDR1 MNHNY and CDR2 SVGAGI (reference sequence). The CDR3 runs 13 residues. The V end lost 7 bases, the J end lost 3 bases, and 10 bases lay between the germline ends.

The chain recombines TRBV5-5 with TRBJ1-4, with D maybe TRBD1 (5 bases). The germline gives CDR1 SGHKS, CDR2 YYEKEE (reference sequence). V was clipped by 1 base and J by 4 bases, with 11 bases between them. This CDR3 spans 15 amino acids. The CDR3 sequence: CASSLLPGLNEKLFF. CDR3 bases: TGTGCCAGCAGCTTGCTACCGGGACTTAATGAAAAACTGTTTTTT.

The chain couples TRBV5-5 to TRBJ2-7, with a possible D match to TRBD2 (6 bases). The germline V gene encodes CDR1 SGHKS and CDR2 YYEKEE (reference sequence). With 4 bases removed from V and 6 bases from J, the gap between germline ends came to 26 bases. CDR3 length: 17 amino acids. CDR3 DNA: TGTGCCAGCAGCCCCGGAGGCGGGACGGGGGAGAAGTCCGAGCAGTACTTC. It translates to CASSPGGGTGEKSEQYF.

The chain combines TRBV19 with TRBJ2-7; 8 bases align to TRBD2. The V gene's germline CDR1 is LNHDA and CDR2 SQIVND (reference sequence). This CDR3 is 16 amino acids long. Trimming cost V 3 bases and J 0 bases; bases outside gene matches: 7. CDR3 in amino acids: CASSMDPAGGSYEQYF. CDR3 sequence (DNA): TGTGCCAGTAGTATGGACCCGGCGGGAGGCTCCTACGAGCAGTACTTC.

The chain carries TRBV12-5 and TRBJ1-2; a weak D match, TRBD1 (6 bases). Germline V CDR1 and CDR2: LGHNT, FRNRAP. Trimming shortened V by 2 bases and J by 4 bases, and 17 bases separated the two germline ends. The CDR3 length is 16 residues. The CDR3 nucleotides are TGTGCTAGTGGTTTGCCTTGGCAGGGGCAGATCTATGGCTACACCTTC. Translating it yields CASGLPWQGQIYGYTF.

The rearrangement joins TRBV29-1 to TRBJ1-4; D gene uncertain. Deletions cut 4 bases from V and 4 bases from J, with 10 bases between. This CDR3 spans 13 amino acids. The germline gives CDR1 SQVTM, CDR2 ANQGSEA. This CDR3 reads CSVVLTGNEKLFF. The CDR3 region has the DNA TGCAGCGTTGTCTTAACGGGTAATGAAAAACTGTTTTTT.

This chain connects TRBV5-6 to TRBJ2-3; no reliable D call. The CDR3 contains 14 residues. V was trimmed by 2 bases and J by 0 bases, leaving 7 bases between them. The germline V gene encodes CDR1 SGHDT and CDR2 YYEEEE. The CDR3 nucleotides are TGTGCCAGCAGCTTTTCATCCAGCACAGATACGCAGTATTTT. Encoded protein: CASSFSSSTDTQYF.

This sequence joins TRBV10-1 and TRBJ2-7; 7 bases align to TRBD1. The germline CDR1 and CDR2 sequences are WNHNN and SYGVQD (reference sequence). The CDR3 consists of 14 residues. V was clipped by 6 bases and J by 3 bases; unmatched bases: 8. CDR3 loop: CASSRTGSNYEQYF. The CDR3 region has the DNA TGCGCCAGCAGCCGGACAGGCAGTAACTACGAGCAGTACTTC.

The DNA of the CDR3 is TGCGCCAGCAGCTACAGACAGGGGGGCCTCGACGAGCAGTACTTC. This encodes CASSYRQGGLDEQYF. The chain joins TRBV5-1 to TRBJ2-7, with TRBD1 matching 9 bases. The CDR3 sequence is 15 residues long. Unmatched junction bases numbered 9, after V lost 3 bases and J lost 5 bases. Germline assignment: CDR1 SGHRS and CDR2 YFSETQ.

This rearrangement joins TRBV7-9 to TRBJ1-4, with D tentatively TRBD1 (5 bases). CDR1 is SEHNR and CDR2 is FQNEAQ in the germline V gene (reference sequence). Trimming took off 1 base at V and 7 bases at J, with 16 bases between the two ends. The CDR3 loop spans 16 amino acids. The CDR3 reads CASSLGTIALREKLFF. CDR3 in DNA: TGTGCCAGCAGCTTAGGGACAATAGCTTTACGTGAAAAACTGTTTTTT.

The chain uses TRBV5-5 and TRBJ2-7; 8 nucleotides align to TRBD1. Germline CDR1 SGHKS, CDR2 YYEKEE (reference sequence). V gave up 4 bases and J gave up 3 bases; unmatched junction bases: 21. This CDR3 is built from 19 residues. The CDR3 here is CASSHILMWTGNSYYEQYF. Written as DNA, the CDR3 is TGTGCCAGCAGCCATATCCTAATGTGGACAGGGAACAGCTACTACGAGCAGTACTTC.

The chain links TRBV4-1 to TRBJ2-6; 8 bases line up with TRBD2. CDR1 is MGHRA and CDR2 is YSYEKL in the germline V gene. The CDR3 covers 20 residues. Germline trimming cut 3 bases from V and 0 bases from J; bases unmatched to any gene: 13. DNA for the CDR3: TGCGCCAGCAGCCACCGTAAACTAGCGGAGACCTTCTCTGGGGCCAACGTCCTGACTTTC. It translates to CASSHRKLAETFSGANVLTF.

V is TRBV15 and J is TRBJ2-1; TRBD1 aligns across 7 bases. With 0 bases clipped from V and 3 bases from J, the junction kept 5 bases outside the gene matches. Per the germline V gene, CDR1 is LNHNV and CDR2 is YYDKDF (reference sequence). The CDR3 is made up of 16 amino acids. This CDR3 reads CATSRDEGADYNEQFF. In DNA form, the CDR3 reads TGTGCCACCAGCAGAGATGAGGGGGCAGACTACAATGAGCAGTTCTTC.

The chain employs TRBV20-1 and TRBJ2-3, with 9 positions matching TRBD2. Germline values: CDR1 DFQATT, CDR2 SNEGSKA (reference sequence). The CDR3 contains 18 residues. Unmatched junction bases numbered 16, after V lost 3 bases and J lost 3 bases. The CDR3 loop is CSASTPSGLAGSTDTQYF. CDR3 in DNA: TGCAGTGCTAGTACCCCGAGTGGTCTAGCGGGGTCTACAGATACGCAGTATTTT.

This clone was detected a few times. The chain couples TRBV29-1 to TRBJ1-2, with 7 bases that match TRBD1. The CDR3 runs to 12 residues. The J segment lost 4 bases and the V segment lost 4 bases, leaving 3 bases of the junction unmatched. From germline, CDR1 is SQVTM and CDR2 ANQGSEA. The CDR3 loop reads CSVGDSLYGYTF. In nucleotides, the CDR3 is TGCAGCGTTGGGGACAGCCTCTATGGCTACACCTTC. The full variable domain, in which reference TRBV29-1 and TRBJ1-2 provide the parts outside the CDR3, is SAVISQKPSRDICQRGTSLTIQCQVDSQVTMMFWYRQQPGQSLTLIATANQGSEATYESGFVIDKFPISRPNLTFSTLTVSNMSPEDSSIYLCSVGDSLYGYTFGSGTRLTVV.

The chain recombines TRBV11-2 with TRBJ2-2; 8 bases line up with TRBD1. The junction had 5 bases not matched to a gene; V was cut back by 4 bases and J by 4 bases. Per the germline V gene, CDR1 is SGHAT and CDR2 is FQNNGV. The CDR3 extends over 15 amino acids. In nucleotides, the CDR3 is TGTGCCAGCAGCTCCTCGGACAGGGTCACCGGGGAGCTGTTTTTT. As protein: CASSSSDRVTGELFF.

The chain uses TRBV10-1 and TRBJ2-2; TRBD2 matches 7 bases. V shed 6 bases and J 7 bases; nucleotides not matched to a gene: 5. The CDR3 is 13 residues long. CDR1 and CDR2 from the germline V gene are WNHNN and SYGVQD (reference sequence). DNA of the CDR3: TGCGCCAGCAGGACGGGGGGTGGCGGGGAGCTGTTTTTT. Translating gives CASRTGGGGELFF.

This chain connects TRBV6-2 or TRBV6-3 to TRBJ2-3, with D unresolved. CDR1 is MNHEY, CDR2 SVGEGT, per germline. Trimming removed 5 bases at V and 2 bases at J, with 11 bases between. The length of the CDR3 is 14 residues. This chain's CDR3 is CASSQLISTDTQYF. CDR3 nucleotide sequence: TGTGCCAGCAGTCAACTTATCTCCACAGATACGCAGTATTTT.

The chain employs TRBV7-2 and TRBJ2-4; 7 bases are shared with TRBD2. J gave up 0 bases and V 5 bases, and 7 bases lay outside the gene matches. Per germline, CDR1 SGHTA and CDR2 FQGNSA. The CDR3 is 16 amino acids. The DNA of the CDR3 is TGTGCCAGCAGCCTCAGCGGGGTACTAGCCAAAAACATTCAGTACTTC. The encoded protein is CASSLSGVLAKNIQYF.

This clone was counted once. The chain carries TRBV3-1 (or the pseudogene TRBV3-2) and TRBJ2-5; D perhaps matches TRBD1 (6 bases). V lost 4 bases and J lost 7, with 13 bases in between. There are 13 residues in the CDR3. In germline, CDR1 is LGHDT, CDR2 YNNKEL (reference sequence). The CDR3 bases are TGTGCCAGCAGCCCTACAGGGTATGGGACCCAGTACTTC. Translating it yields CASSPTGYGTQYF.

CDR3 in DNA: TGCGCCAGCAGCCTCTTTGGCGGGCGCCAAGAGACCCAGTACTTC. Protein sequence: CASSLFGGRQETQYF. The gene calls are TRBV5-1 and TRBJ2-5; possibly TRBD2 for D (5 bases). V gave up 4 bases and J gave up 1 base, with 14 bases separating them. Per the germline V gene, CDR1 is SGHRS and CDR2 is YFSETQ. CDR3 size: 15 residues.

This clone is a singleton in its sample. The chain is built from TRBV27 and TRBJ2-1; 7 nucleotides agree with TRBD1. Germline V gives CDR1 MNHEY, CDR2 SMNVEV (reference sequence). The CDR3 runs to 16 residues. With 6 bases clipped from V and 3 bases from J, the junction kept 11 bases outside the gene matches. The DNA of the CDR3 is TGTGCCAGCAGGCCAGGGGGTGCACGTGGCTACAATGAGCAGTTCTTC. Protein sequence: CASRPGGARGYNEQFF.

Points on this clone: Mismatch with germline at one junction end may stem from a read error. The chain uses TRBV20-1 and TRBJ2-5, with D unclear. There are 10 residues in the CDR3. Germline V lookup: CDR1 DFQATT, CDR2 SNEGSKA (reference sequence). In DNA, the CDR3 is TGCAGTGCTGTCCAAAAGACCCAGTACTTC. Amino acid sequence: CSAVQKTQYF.